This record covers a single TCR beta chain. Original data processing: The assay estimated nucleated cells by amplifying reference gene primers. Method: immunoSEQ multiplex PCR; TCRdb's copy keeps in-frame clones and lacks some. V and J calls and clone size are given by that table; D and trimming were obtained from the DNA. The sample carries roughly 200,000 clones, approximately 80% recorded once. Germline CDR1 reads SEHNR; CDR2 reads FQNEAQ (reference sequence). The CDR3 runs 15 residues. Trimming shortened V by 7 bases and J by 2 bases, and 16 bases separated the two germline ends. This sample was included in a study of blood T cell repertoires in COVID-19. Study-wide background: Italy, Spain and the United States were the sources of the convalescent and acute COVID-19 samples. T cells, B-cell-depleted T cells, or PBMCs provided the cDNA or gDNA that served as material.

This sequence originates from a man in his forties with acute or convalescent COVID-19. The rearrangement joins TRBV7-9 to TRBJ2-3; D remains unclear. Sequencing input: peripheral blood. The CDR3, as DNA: TGTGCCAGCATCCTCGACCGCGGCTCCACAGATACGCAGTATTTT. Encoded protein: CASILDRGSTDTQYF.